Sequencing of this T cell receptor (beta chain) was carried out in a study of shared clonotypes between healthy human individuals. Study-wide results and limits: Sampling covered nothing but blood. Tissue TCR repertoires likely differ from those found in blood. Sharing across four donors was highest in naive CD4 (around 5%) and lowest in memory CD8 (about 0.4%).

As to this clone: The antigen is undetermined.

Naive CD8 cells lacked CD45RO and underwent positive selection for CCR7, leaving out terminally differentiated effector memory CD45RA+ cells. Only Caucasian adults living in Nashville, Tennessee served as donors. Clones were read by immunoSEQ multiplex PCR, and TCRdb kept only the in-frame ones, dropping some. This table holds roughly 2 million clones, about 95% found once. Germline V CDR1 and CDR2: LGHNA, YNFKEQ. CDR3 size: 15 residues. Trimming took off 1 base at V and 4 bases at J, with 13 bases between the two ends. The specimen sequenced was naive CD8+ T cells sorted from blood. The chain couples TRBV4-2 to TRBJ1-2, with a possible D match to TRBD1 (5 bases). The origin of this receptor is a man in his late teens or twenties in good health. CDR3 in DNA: TGTGCCAGCAGCCAAGGGCAGGGCGGGGGCTATGGCTACACCTTC. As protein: CASSQGQGGGYGYTF.